The rows below give T cell receptor beta chains drawn from one sample of a study of T cells in Graves' hyperthyroidism and ophthalmopathy. TCRdb ran MiXCR on the multiplex PCR reads and lists one entry per CDR3 protein. The profile shows approximately 360,000 distinct CDR3 sequences, approximately 14% of them singletons. The sample consisted of blood. The receptors were sampled from a woman under 30 with Graves' hyperthyroidism that later progressed to Graves' ophthalmopathy. Each CDR3 is given with its conserved first and last residue. A D gene is named only where the DNA matches it firmly. Some rows have no size entry. The others give once, few or many, or a class for an expanded clone.

J: TRBJ2-7; V: TRBV13; size: few; D: TRBD1; length: 12; CDR3: CASRRQGYEQYF; DNA: TGTGCCAGCAGAAGACAGGGGTACGAGCAGTACTTC
J: TRBJ2-1; V: TRBV6-2/TRBV6-3; size: many; D: TRBD1; length: 21; CDR3: CARVSPDRDRDRPCSYNEQFF; DNA: TGTGCCAGAGTTTCACCAGACCGGGACAGGGATAGACCCTGCTCCTACAATGAGCAGTTCTTC
J: TRBJ2-3; V: TRBV3-1; size: NA; D: NA; length: 15; CDR3: CASSQGPRAGDTQYF; DNA: TGTGCCAGCAGCCAAGGGCCACGGGCGGGGGATACGCAGTATTTT
J: TRBJ1-2; V: TRBV28; size: NA; D: TRBD1; length: 13; CDR3: CASSLGDRDGYTF; DNA: TGTGCCAGCAGTTTGGGGGACAGGGATGGCTACACCTTC
J: TRBJ2-7; V: TRBV9; size: NA; D: NA; length: 14; CDR3: CASTVGFGSYEQYF; DNA: TGTGCCAGCACCGTGGGTTTTGGCTCCTACGAGCAGTACTTC
J: TRBJ2-1; V: TRBV27; size: many; D: NA; length: 15; CDR3: CAPIIGGTERREQFF; DNA: TGTGCCCCCATAATTGGGGGGACGGAGAGGAGGGAGCAGTTCTTC
J: TRBJ2-3; V: TRBV12-3/TRBV12-4; size: NA; D: NA; length: 11; CDR3: CASSYRAGTNF; DNA: TGTGCCAGCAGCTACCGGGCGGGAACGAATTTT
J: TRBJ1-2; V: TRBV12-3/TRBV12-4; size: many; D: NA; length: 11; CDR3: CAIPDSYGYTF; DNA: TGTGCCATCCCCGACAGCTATGGCTACACCTTC
J: TRBJ2-6; V: TRBV2; size: many; D: TRBD1; length: 18; CDR3: CASSVATGVSSGANVLTF; DNA: TGTGCCAGCAGCGTAGCGACAGGGGTCAGCTCTGGGGCCAACGTCCTGACTTTC
J: TRBJ2-5; V: TRBV3-1; size: NA; D: TRBD1; length: 13; CDR3: CASTRDRGETQYF; DNA: TGTGCCAGCACCCGGGACAGGGGAGAGACCCAGTACTTC
J: TRBJ2-2; V: TRBV5-1; size: NA; D: NA; length: 16; CDR3: CASSLEGLSWTGELFF; DNA: TGCGCCAGCAGCTTGGAGGGTCTTAGCTGGACCGGGGAGCTGTTTTTT
J: TRBJ1-1; V: TRBV6-1; size: many; D: NA; length: 15; CDR3: CASSEYPGLNTEAFF; DNA: TGTGCCAGCAGTGAATACCCAGGATTGAACACTGAAGCTTTCTTT
J: TRBJ2-1; V: TRBV6-5; size: NA; D: NA; length: 14; CDR3: CASSYSTNYNEQFF; DNA: TGTGCCAGCAGTTACTCGACTAACTACAATGAGCAGTTCTTC
J: TRBJ1-1; V: TRBV5-1; size: many; D: NA; length: 15; CDR3: CASSLGRTGSTEAFF; DNA: TGCGCCAGCAGCTTGGGACGGACTGGGAGCACTGAAGCTTTCTTT
J: TRBJ2-1; V: TRBV20-1; size: NA; D: TRBD2; length: 13; CDR3: CSAGGTTYNEQFF; DNA: TGCAGTGCTGGAGGGACTACCTACAATGAGCAGTTCTTC
J: TRBJ1-4; V: TRBV4-1; size: few; D: NA; length: 13; CDR3: CASSQDRNEKLFF; DNA: TGCGCCAGCAGCCAAGATCGAAATGAAAAACTGTTTTTT
J: TRBJ2-1; V: TRBV2; size: many; D: NA; length: 18; CDR3: CASSETPEAAQSYNEQFF; DNA: TGTGCCAGCAGTGAGACCCCGGAAGCGGCACAATCCTACAATGAGCAGTTCTTC
J: TRBJ2-7; V: TRBV7-9; size: many; D: NA; length: 14; CDR3: CASSLVQGPYEQYF; DNA: TGTGCCAGCAGCTTAGTCCAGGGGCCCTACGAGCAGTACTTC
J: TRBJ2-5; V: TRBV12-5; size: many; D: TRBD2; length: 15; CDR3: CASATGGVIGETQYF; DNA: TGTGCTAGTGCCACGGGAGGGGTAATCGGAGAGACCCAGTACTTC
J: TRBJ2-7; V: TRBV3-1; size: many; D: NA; length: 15; CDR3: CASSQDLLRQSEQYF; DNA: TGTGCCAGCAGCCAAGATTTATTAAGACAGAGCGAGCAGTACTTC
J: TRBJ2-1; V: TRBV20-1; size: few; D: TRBD2; length: 15; CDR3: CSASSLAGGLDEQFF; DNA: TGCAGTGCTTCCTCCCTAGCGGGAGGGTTGGATGAGCAGTTCTTC
J: TRBJ2-5; V: TRBV5-5; size: many; D: NA; length: 12; CDR3: CASRLRGETQYF; DNA: TGTGCCAGCAGGCTCCGAGGGGAGACCCAGTACTTC
J: TRBJ2-4; V: TRBV7-9; size: many; D: TRBD1; length: 16; CDR3: CASSLGTGPIKNIQYF; DNA: TGTGCCAGCAGCTTAGGGACAGGACCGATCAAAAACATTCAGTACTTC
J: TRBJ1-1; V: TRBV30; size: many; D: NA; length: 13; CDR3: CAWSEVLNTEAFF; DNA: TGTGCCTGGAGTGAGGTTTTGAACACTGAAGCTTTCTTT
J: TRBJ2-1; V: TRBV20-1; size: few; D: TRBD2; length: 15; CDR3: CSASPGTSDYNEQFF; DNA: TGCAGTGCTTCGCCCGGGACTAGCGACTACAATGAGCAGTTCTTC
J: TRBJ2-2; V: TRBV6-2/TRBV6-3; size: many; D: TRBD1; length: 17; CDR3: CASSYSKGTANTGELFF; DNA: TGTGCCAGCAGTTACTCGAAAGGGACAGCGAACACCGGGGAGCTGTTTTTT
J: TRBJ2-5; V: TRBV5-6; size: NA; D: NA; length: 16; CDR3: CASSLGGGLYQETQYF; DNA: TGTGCCAGCAGCTTGGGCGGCGGGTTGTACCAAGAGACCCAGTACTTC
J: TRBJ2-1; V: TRBV7-9; size: many; D: TRBD2; length: 16; CDR3: CASSLGRGLGANEQFF; DNA: TGTGCCAGCAGCTTAGGAAGGGGACTAGGAGCCAATGAGCAGTTCTTC
J: TRBJ2-1; V: TRBV13; size: NA; D: TRBD2; length: 18; CDR3: CASSSTSGSPPSYNEQFF; DNA: TGTGCCAGCAGCTCGACTAGCGGGAGCCCCCCCTCCTACAATGAGCAGTTCTTC
J: TRBJ2-1; V: TRBV7-8; size: many; D: TRBD2; length: 15; CDR3: CASSFTSGSYNEQFF; DNA: TGTGCCAGCAGCTTTACTAGCGGGAGCTACAATGAGCAGTTCTTC
J: TRBJ2-1; V: TRBV2; size: many; D: TRBD2; length: 14; CDR3: CASSGGGRLNEQFF; DNA: TGTGCCAGCAGTGGTGGCGGGAGGCTCAATGAGCAGTTCTTC
J: TRBJ2-5; V: TRBV7-9; size: NA; D: NA; length: 15; CDR3: CASRSPPQGGETQYF; DNA: TGCGCCAGCAGATCCCCTCCGCAGGGGGGAGAGACCCAGTACTTC
J: TRBJ1-6; V: TRBV20-1; size: many; D: TRBD1; length: 13; CDR3: CSAPGQGASPLHF; DNA: TGCAGTGCTCCGGGACAGGGGGCTTCACCCCTCCACTTT
J: TRBJ1-1; V: TRBV6-1; size: many; D: NA; length: 13; CDR3: CASSSQPSTEAFF; DNA: TGTGCCAGCAGTTCTCAGCCTAGCACTGAAGCTTTCTTT
J: TRBJ2-5; V: TRBV6-1; size: NA; D: NA; length: 13; CDR3: CASETGIQETQYF; DNA: TGTGCCAGTGAGACAGGCATCCAAGAGACCCAGTACTTC
J: TRBJ2-3; V: TRBV20-1; size: many; D: NA; length: 16; CDR3: CSASNPQRTSTDTQYF; DNA: TGCAGTGCTAGTAATCCCCAGCGGACTAGCACAGATACGCAGTATTTT
J: TRBJ2-3; V: TRBV28; size: many; D: TRBD2; length: 19; CDR3: CASSPTASAGGTSTDTQYF; DNA: TGTGCCAGCAGTCCAACTGCTTCAGCGGGAGGTACCAGCACAGATACGCAGTATTTT
J: TRBJ1-2; V: TRBV18; size: many; D: TRBD1; length: 16; CDR3: CASSEPGQHDLYGYTF; DNA: TGTGCCAGCTCAGAACCGGGACAGCACGACCTTTATGGCTACACCTTC
J: TRBJ2-2; V: TRBV20-1; size: NA; D: NA; length: 15; CDR3: CSARVRTKNTGELFF; DNA: TGCAGTGCTAGAGTGAGGACAAAAAACACCGGGGAGCTGTTTTTT